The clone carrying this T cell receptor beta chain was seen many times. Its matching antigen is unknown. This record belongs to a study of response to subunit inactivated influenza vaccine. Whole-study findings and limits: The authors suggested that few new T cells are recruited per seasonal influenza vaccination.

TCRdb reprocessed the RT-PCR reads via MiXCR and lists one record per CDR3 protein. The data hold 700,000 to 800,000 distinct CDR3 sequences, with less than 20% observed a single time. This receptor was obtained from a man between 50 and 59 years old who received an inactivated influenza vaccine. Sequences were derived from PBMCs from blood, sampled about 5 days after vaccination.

CDR3 amino acids: CASSLASGQYRHEQYF. In DNA, the CDR3 is TGTGCCAGCAGCTTAGCGTCGGGTCAGTATAGACACGAGCAGTACTTC. The rearrangement links TRBV7-6 to TRBJ2-7, with unresolved D. The CDR3 sequence is 16 residues long. Trimming pared 0 bases from V and 5 bases from J, leaving 17 bases between. Germline V CDR1 and CDR2: SGHVS, FNYEAQ.